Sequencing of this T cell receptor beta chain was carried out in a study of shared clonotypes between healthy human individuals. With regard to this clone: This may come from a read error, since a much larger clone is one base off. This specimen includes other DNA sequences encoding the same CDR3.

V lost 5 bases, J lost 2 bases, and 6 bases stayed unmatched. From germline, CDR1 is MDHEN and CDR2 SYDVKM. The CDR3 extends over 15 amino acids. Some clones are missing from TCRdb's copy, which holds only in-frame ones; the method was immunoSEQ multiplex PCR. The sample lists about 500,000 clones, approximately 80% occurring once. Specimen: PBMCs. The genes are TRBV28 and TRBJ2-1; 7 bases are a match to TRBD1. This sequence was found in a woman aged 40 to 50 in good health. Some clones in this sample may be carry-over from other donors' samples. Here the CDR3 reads CASSDTGEPYNEQFF. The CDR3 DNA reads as TGTGCCAGCAGTGACACAGGGGAACCCTACAATGAGCAGTTCTTC.